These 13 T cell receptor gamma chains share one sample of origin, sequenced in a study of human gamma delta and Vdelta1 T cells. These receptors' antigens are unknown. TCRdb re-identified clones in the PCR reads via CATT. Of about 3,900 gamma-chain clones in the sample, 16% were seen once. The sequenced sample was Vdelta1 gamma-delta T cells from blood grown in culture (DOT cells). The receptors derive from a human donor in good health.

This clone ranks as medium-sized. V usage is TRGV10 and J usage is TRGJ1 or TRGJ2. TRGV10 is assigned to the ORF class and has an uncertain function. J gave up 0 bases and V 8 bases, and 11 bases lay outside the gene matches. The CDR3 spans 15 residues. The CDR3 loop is CAAWDEDMNYYKKLF. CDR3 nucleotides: TGTGCTGCGTGGGATGAAGATATGAATTATTATAAGAAACTCTTT.

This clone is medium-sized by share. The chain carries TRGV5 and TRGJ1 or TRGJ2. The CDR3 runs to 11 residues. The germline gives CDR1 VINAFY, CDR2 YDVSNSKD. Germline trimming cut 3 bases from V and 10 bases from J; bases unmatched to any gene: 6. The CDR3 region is CATWDRWKKLF. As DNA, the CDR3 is TGTGCCACCTGGGACCGGTGGAAGAAACTCTTT.

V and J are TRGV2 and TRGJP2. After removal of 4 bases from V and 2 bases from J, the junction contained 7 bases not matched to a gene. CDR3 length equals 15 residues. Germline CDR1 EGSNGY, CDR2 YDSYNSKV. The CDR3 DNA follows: TGTGCCACCTGGGAAAGGAGGAGTAGTGATTGGATCAAGACGTTT. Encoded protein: CATWERRSSDWIKTF.

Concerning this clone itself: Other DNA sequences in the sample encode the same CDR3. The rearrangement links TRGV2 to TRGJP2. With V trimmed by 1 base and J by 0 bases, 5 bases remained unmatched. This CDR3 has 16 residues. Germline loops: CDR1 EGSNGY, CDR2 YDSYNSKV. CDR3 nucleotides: TGTGCCACCTGGGACGGACCTTATAGTAGTGATTGGATCAAGACGTTT. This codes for CATWDGPYSSDWIKTF.

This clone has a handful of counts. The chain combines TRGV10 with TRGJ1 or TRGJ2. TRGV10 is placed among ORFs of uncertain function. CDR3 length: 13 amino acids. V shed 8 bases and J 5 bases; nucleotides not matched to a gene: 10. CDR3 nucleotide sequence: TGTGCTGCGTGGGATTTAGGGAATTATAAGAAACTCTTT. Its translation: CAAWDLGNYKKLF.

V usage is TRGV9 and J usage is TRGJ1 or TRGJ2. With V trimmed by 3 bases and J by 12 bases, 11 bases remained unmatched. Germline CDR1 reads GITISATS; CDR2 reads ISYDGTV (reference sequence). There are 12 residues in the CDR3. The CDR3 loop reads CALWELRLGKLF. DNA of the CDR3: TGTGCCTTGTGGGAGCTGAGGTTAGGGAAACTCTTT.

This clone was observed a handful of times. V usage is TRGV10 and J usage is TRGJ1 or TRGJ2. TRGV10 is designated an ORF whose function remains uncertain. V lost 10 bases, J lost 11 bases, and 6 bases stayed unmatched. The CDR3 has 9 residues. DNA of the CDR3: TGTGCTGCGTTAGGGGAGAAACTCTTT. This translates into CAALGEKLF.

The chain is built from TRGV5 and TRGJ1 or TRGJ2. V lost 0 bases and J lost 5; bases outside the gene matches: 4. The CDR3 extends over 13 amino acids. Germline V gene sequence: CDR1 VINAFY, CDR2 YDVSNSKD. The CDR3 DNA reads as TGTGCCACCTGGGACAGGCCCAATTATAAGAAACTCTTT. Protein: CATWDRPNYKKLF.

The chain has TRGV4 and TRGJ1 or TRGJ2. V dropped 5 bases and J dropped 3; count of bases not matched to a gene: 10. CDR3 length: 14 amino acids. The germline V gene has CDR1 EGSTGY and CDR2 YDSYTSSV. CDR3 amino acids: CATWALSRYYKKLF. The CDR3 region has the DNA TGTGCCACCTGGGCCCTGAGCCGTTATTATAAGAAACTCTTT.

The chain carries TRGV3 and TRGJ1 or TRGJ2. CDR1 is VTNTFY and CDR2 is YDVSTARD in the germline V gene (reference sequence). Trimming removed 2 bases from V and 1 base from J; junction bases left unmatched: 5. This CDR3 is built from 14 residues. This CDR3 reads CATWDIFNYYKKLF. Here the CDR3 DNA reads TGTGCCACCTGGGACATTTTCAATTATTATAAGAAACTCTTT.

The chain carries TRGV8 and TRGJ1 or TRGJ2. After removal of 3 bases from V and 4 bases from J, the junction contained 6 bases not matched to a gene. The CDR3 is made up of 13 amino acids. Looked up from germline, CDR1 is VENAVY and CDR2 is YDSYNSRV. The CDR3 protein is CATWDSFYYKKLF. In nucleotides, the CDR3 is TGTGCCACCTGGGATTCCTTCTATTATAAGAAACTCTTT.

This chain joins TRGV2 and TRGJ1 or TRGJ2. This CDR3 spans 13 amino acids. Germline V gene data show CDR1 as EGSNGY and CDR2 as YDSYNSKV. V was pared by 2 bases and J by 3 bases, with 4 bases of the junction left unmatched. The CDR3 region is CATWDEIYYKKLF. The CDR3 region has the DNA TGTGCCACCTGGGACGAGATTTATTATAAGAAACTCTTT.

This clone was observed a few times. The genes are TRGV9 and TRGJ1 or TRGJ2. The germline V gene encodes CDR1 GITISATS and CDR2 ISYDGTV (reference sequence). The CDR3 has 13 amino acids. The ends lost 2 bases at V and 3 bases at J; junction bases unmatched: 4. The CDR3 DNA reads TGTGCCTTGTGGGAGGCGAGTTATTATAAGAAACTCTTT. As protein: CALWEASYYKKLF.